What follows are 15 T cell receptor beta chains derived from one specimen sequenced in a study of T-cell memory formation after mild COVID-19. In TCRdb, the 5' RACE reads were re-called with MiXCR into one record per CDR3 protein. In the table there are a few hundred thousand distinct CDR3 sequences, about 15% of which are singletons. The sequenced sample was PBMCs or a T cell subset sorted from them (not recorded which). These receptors were collected from a young man who had mild COVID-19 (a few samples of this study predate the infection). Cell type and time point are not known.

This clonotype was observed a handful of times. The chain employs TRBV12-5 and TRBJ2-5; 7 bases fit TRBD2. The CDR3 length is 13 residues. Germline CDR1 is LGHNT and CDR2 is FRNRAP. Trimming cost V 6 bases and J 4 bases; bases outside gene matches: 5. Here the CDR3 reads CASGSGGTETQYF. As DNA, the CDR3 is TGTGCTAGTGGCTCGGGGGGTACAGAGACCCAGTACTTC.

There are a few counts of this clonotype. The J gene is TRBJ2-3, the V gene TRBV11-2; possibly TRBD2 for D (5 bases). The germline gives CDR1 SGHAT, CDR2 FQNNGV. Trimming took off 3 bases at V and 6 bases at J, with 13 bases between the two ends. This CDR3 is built from 14 residues. The CDR3 here is CASSFWLASDTQYF. In DNA form, the CDR3 reads TGTGCCAGCAGCTTCTGGCTAGCAAGTGATACGCAGTATTTT.

This clonotype was recorded many times. Germline and junction disagree at one end, which may indicate a read error. The chain employs TRBV7-2 and TRBJ2-1; possibly TRBD1 or TRBD2 for D (7 bases each). There are 16 residues in the CDR3. The germline CDR1 and CDR2 sequences are SGHTA and FQGNSA. CDR3 loop: CASSLGGGQSYNEQFF. DNA for the CDR3: TGTGCCAGCAGTTTAGGGGGGGGACAGTCCTACAATGAGCAGTTCTTC.

The chain is built from TRBV4-3 and TRBJ2-3, with D perhaps matching TRBD1 (5 bases). Trimming took off 4 bases at V and 2 bases at J, with 13 bases between the two ends. In germline, CDR1 is LGHNA, CDR2 YSLEER. The CDR3 totals 15 residues. The CDR3 sequence: CASSRSGATTDTQYF. CDR3 in DNA: TGCGCCAGCAGCCGTAGTGGGGCGACCACAGATACGCAGTATTTT.

This clonotype came up many times. The chain joins TRBV7-3 to TRBJ2-3; tentatively, D is TRBD1 (5 bases). CDR1 is SGHTA, CDR2 FQGTGA, per germline. There are 13 residues in the CDR3. Trimming took 1 base from V and 5 from J, leaving 7 bases between them. The DNA of the CDR3 is TGTGCCAGCAGCTTAAGCAGGGTAGATACGCAGTATTTT. Protein product: CASSLSRVDTQYF.

This clonotype was counted at least ten times. The chain is built from TRBV12-3 or TRBV12-4 and TRBJ2-7, with D maybe TRBD1 (5 bases). The CDR3 covers 14 residues. The germline V and J ends were trimmed by 6 bases and 2 bases, with 14 bases remaining between them. In DNA form, the CDR3 reads TGTGCCAGCAGCCTGGACACCCCAGCCTACGAGCAGTACGTC. This encodes CASSLDTPAYEQYV.

This clonotype was recorded a few times. The chain has TRBV20-1 and TRBJ2-7, with 7 nucleotides matching TRBD1. Per the germline V gene, CDR1 is DFQATT and CDR2 is SNEGSKA (reference sequence). The CDR3 is 13 amino acids. V was clipped by 6 bases and J by 2 bases; unmatched bases: 7. The CDR3, as DNA: TGCAGTGCGCGCCGGGACAGCACCTACGAGCAGTACTTC. It codes for CSARRDSTYEQYF.

The sample holds many counts of this clonotype. This sequence joins TRBV12-3 or TRBV12-4 and TRBJ1-2; D not certain. This CDR3 region has 13 residues. Trimming stripped 3 bases from V and 12 bases from J, with 17 bases between. CDR3 in amino acids: CASSLGSDQIHTF. The CDR3 DNA is TGTGCCAGCAGTTTGGGATCAGACCAGATCCACACCTTC.

The chain recombines TRBV3-1 with TRBJ2-5, with 10 bases fitting TRBD2. With 8 bases clipped from V and 5 bases from J, the junction kept 11 bases outside the gene matches. The CDR3 extends over 15 amino acids. Germline V gene lookup returns CDR1 LGHDT and CDR2 YNNKEL (reference sequence). The CDR3: CASELVAGGWETQYF. In nucleotides, the CDR3 is TGTGCCAGCGAGTTGGTAGCGGGGGGTTGGGAGACCCAGTACTTC.

This clonotype was observed a handful of times. CDR3 sequence: CASSPGELFF. The CDR3, as DNA: TGCGCCAGCAGCCCCGGGGAGCTGTTTTTT. V gene TRBV4-3 combines with J gene TRBJ2-2; D uncertain. CDR1 is LGHNA and CDR2 is YSLEER in the germline V gene. This CDR3 contains 10 residues. V was pared by 4 bases and J by 6 bases, with 0 bases between.

There are many counts of this clonotype. The V call is TRBV11-2, the J call TRBJ1-1; D call uncertain. Germline V gives CDR1 SGHAT, CDR2 FQNNGV. This CDR3 contains 16 residues. The ends were cut back, 5 bases at V and 5 bases at J, with 21 bases in the middle. The CDR3, as DNA: TGTGCCAGCAGCCGCCGGCCAGCTTCGGGGTGGACTGAAGCTTTCTTT. It codes for CASSRRPASGWTEAFF. Full variable domain (outside the CDR3, taken from reference TRBV11-2 and TRBJ1-1): EAGVAQSPRYKIIEKRQSVAFWCNPISGHATLYWYQQILGQGPKLLIQFQNNGVVDDSQLPKDRFSAERLKGVDSTLKIQPAKLEDSAVYLCASSRRPASGWTEAFFGQGTRLTVV.

This clonotype was recorded at least ten times. The chain links TRBV4-3 to TRBJ2-3; TRBD1 matches 8 bases. This CDR3 comprises 17 residues. V shed 0 bases and J 4 bases; nucleotides not matched to a gene: 9. The germline V gene encodes CDR1 LGHNA and CDR2 YSLEER. The CDR3 coding sequence is TGCGCCAGCAGCCAAGATCGAGCAGGGGGCAGGGCAGATACGCAGTATTTT. It translates to CASSQDRAGGRADTQYF.

This clonotype was seen many times. This chain links TRBV5-1 with TRBJ2-3; 7 bases are shared with TRBD2. Germline V CDR1 and CDR2: SGHRS, YFSETQ. This CDR3 has 16 residues. V was clipped by 4 bases and J by 2 bases; unmatched bases: 10. Written as DNA, the CDR3 is TGCGCCAGCAGCCCAGCGGGGCTTGGAAACACAGATACGCAGTATTTT. Protein: CASSPAGLGNTDTQYF.

V usage is TRBV11-2 and J usage is TRBJ2-7; tentatively, D is TRBD1 (5 bases). Germline CDR1 is SGHAT and CDR2 is FQNNGV. Trimming took 7 bases from V and 0 from J, leaving 13 bases between them. The CDR3 consists of 14 residues. This CDR3 reads CASTFGASSYEQYF. The CDR3 nucleotides are TGTGCCAGCACCTTTGGGGCCAGCTCCTACGAGCAGTACTTC.

Only a few counts were recorded for this clonotype. The rearrangement uses TRBV27 and TRBJ1-4; no clear D gene. CDR3 length: 15 amino acids. Germline lookup yields CDR1 MNHEY and CDR2 SMNVEV (reference sequence). Between the trimmed V and J ends, which lost 4 bases and 4 bases, there was a span of 13 bases. The CDR3 nucleotides read TGTGCCAGCAGTTGGCTGGACCGGTATAATGAAAAACTGTTTTTT. This translates into CASSWLDRYNEKLFF.